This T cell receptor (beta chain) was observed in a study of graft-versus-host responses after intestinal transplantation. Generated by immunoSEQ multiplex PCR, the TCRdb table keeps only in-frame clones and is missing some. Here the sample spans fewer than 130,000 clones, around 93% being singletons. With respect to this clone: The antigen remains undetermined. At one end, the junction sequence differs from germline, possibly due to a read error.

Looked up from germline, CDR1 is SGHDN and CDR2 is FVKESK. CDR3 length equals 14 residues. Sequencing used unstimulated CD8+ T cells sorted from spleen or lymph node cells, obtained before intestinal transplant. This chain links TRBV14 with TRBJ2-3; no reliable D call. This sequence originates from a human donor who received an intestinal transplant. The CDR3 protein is CASSEEAGTDTQYF. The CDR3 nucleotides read TGTGCCAGCAGCGAAGAGGCAGGCACAGATACGCAGTATTTT.